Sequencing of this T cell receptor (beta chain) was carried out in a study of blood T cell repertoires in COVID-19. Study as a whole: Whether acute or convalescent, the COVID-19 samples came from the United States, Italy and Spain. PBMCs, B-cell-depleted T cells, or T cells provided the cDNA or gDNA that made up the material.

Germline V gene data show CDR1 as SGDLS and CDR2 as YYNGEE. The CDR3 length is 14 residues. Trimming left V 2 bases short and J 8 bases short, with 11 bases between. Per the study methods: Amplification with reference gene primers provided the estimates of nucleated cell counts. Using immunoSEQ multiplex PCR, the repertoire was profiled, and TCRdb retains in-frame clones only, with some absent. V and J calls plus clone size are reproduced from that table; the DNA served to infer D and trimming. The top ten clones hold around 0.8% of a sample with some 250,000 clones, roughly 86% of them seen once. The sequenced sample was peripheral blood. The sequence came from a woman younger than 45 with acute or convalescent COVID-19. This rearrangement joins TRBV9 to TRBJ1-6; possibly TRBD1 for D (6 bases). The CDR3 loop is CASSVTGWDSPLHF. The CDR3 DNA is TGTGCCAGCAGCGTCACAGGGTGGGATTCACCCCTCCACTTT. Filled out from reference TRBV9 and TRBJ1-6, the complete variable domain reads DSGVTQTPKHLITATGQRVTLRCSPRSGDLSVYWYQQSLDQGLQFLIQYYNGEERAKGNILERFSAQQFPDLHSELNLSSLELGDSALYFCASSVTGWDSPLHFGNGTRLTVT.